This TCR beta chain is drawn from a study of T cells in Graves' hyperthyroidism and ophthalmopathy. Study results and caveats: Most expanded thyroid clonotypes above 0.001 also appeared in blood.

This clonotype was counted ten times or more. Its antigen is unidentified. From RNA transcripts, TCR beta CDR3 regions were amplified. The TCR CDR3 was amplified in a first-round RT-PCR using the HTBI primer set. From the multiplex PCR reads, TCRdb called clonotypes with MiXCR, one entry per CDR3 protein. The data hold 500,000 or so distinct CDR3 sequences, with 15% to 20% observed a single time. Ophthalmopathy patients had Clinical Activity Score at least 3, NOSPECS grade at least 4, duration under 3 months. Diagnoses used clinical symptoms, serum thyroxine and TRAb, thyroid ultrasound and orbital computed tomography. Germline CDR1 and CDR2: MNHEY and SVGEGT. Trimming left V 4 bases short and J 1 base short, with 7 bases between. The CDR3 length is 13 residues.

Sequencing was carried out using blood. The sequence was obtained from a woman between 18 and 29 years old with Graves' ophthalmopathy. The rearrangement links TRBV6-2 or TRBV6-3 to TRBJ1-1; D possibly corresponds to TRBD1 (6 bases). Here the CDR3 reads CASSWTENTEAFF. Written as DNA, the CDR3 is TGTGCCAGCAGTTGGACAGAGAACACTGAAGCTTTCTTT.